The rows below give T cell receptor beta chains drawn from one sample of a study of blood T cell repertoires in COVID-19. Some clones are missing from TCRdb's copy, which holds only in-frame ones; the method was immunoSEQ multiplex PCR. The data show 200,000 to 250,000 clones, 86% seen once. What was sequenced was peripheral blood. These receptors were collected from a woman aged 55-75 years who had recovered from COVID-19. CDR3s include the opening cysteine and the closing phenylalanine or tryptophan. A D gene is named only where the DNA matches it firmly. A clone size is listed for some rows: how often the clone was seen (once, few, many), or a class if it is expanded.

d_call: TRBD2
j_call: TRBJ2-7
cdr3_length: 14
v_call: TRBV18
clone_size: .
cdr3_nt: TGTGCCAGCAGCAATAAGCGGGGGGCCTACGAGCAGTACTTC
cdr3_aa: CASSNKRGAYEQYF

d_call: .
j_call: TRBJ1-2
cdr3_length: 13
v_call: TRBV7-2
clone_size: .
cdr3_nt: TGTGCCAGCAGCCCACGGTTACGCTATGGCTACACCTTC
cdr3_aa: CASSPRLRYGYTF

d_call: .
j_call: TRBJ1-1
cdr3_length: 14
v_call: TRBV7-9
clone_size: .
cdr3_nt: TGTGCCAGCAGCTTACAGGGAGGGTACACTGAAGCTTTCTTT
cdr3_aa: CASSLQGGYTEAFF

d_call: .
j_call: TRBJ2-5
cdr3_length: 13
v_call: TRBV5-4
clone_size: .
cdr3_nt: TGTGCCAGCAGCTTGATAGCGGCGGAGACCCAGTACTTC
cdr3_aa: CASSLIAAETQYF

d_call: .
j_call: TRBJ1-2
cdr3_length: 13
v_call: TRBV7-3
clone_size: .
cdr3_nt: TGTGCCAGCAGCTCTAGTGGTAGTCGTGGCTACACCTTC
cdr3_aa: CASSSSGSRGYTF

d_call: TRBD2
j_call: TRBJ2-1
cdr3_length: 16
v_call: TRBV3-1/TRBV3-2
clone_size: .
cdr3_nt: TGTGCCAGCAGCCAAACAGCGGGGGGCCTTTACAATGAGCAGTTCTTC
cdr3_aa: CASSQTAGGLYNEQFF

d_call: TRBD1
j_call: TRBJ2-1
cdr3_length: 14
v_call: TRBV11-3
clone_size: .
cdr3_nt: TGTGCCAGCAGCCCTCAGGGGGACCTCAATGAGCAGTTCTTC
cdr3_aa: CASSPQGDLNEQFF

d_call: .
j_call: TRBJ1-6
cdr3_length: 14
v_call: TRBV6-5
clone_size: .
cdr3_nt: TGTGCCAGCAGTCCCCTCGCGGATAATTCACCCCTCCACTTT
cdr3_aa: CASSPLADNSPLHF

d_call: TRBD1
j_call: TRBJ2-7
cdr3_length: 13
v_call: TRBV28
clone_size: .
cdr3_nt: TGTGCCAGCAGTTTACCGACAGGGCTCGAGCAGTACTTC
cdr3_aa: CASSLPTGLEQYF

d_call: .
j_call: TRBJ1-2
cdr3_length: 14
v_call: TRBV19
clone_size: .
cdr3_nt: TGTGCCAGTAGTATCTTAGACAGAAACTATGGCTACACCTTC
cdr3_aa: CASSILDRNYGYTF

d_call: .
j_call: TRBJ2-3
cdr3_length: 15
v_call: TRBV16
clone_size: .
cdr3_nt: TGTGCCAGCAGCCAATGGAGTAGTACCCCAGATACGCAGTATTTT
cdr3_aa: CASSQWSSTPDTQYF

d_call: .
j_call: TRBJ1-2
cdr3_length: 15
v_call: TRBV6-1
clone_size: .
cdr3_nt: TGTGCCAGCAGTGATACAGGGTACGCTAACTATGGCTACACCTTC
cdr3_aa: CASSDTGYANYGYTF

d_call: TRBD1
j_call: TRBJ2-1
cdr3_length: 14
v_call: TRBV2
clone_size: .
cdr3_nt: TGTGCCAGCTCCGGGACAGGGGAATACAATGAGCAGTTCTTC
cdr3_aa: CASSGTGEYNEQFF

d_call: TRBD1
j_call: TRBJ1-2
cdr3_length: 15
v_call: TRBV6-5
clone_size: .
cdr3_nt: TGTGCCAGCAGTTACTCCTATGACAGGGGGATCGGCTACACCTTC
cdr3_aa: CASSYSYDRGIGYTF

d_call: .
j_call: TRBJ1-2
cdr3_length: 12
v_call: TRBV10-3
clone_size: .
cdr3_nt: TGTGCCATCAGTGAGGGGCGATATGGCTACACCTTC
cdr3_aa: CAISEGRYGYTF

d_call: TRBD1
j_call: TRBJ1-4
cdr3_length: 17
v_call: TRBV15
clone_size: .
cdr3_nt: TGTGCCACCAGCAGCGAGGCTAAAACAGGGGTTCATGAAAAACTGTTTTTT
cdr3_aa: CATSSEAKTGVHEKLFF

d_call: .
j_call: TRBJ1-4
cdr3_length: 13
v_call: TRBV5-5
clone_size: few
cdr3_nt: TGTGCCAGCAGCTTGGCCGTGAATGAAAAACTGTTTTTT
cdr3_aa: CASSLAVNEKLFF

d_call: TRBD2
j_call: TRBJ2-1
cdr3_length: 15
v_call: TRBV19
clone_size: few
cdr3_nt: TGTGCCAGTAGTATAGACAGGACTAGCACCAATGAGCAGTTCTTC
cdr3_aa: CASSIDRTSTNEQFF